This T cell receptor beta chain came from a study of blood T cell repertoires in COVID-19. Study-wide context: Sites in the United States, Italy and Spain provided acute and convalescent COVID-19 samples. T cells, B-cell-depleted T cells, or PBMCs provided the cDNA or gDNA that served as material.

The CDR3 is made up of 13 amino acids. Germline V gives CDR1 SGHTA, CDR2 FQGTGA. The V segment lost 4 bases and the J segment 8 bases; nucleotides outside the gene matches: 5. Per the study methods: For nucleated cells, counts were estimated from reference gene primer amplification. Here immunoSEQ multiplex PCR was the method, and the copy in TCRdb shows in-frame clones only, minus some. The V and J calls and clone size come from that table; D and trimming were worked out from the DNA. The sample has approximately 230,000 clones, around nine tenths seen once; the top ten hold about 1.3%. This chain joins TRBV7-3 and TRBJ2-4, with 7 nucleotides matching TRBD1. Source material: peripheral blood. The source of this sequence is a man older than 75 with acute or convalescent COVID-19. The CDR3 here is CASSSQGLDIQYF. The CDR3 coding sequence is TGTGCCAGCAGCTCACAGGGGTTGGACATTCAGTACTTC.